Below, 26 T cell receptor beta chains from the same sample are listed, as sequenced in a study of T cell responses to AZD1222 COVID-19 vaccine. Sequencing used immunoSEQ multiplex PCR; TCRdb keeps in-frame clones, though not all of them. The data hold around 100,000 clones, with nearly 90% observed a single time. The specimen comprised peripheral blood, sampled 28 days after the second AZD1222 dose. The receptors derive from an adult who received the AZD1222 COVID-19 vaccine.

The chain joins TRBV27 to TRBJ2-3; D ambiguous. Between the trimmed V and J ends, which lost 2 bases and 6 bases, there was a span of 9 bases. The CDR3 is 13 residues long. Germline CDR1 is MNHEY and CDR2 is SMNVEV (reference sequence). In nucleotides, the CDR3 is TGTGCCAGCAGTTTAATGAATTGGGATACGCAGTATTTT. Translating it yields CASSLMNWDTQYF.

The chain links TRBV12-3 or TRBV12-4 to TRBJ1-5; D ambiguous. This CDR3 has 13 amino acids. V lost 6 bases and J 5 bases, leaving 11 bases between the germline ends. CDR3 nucleotides: TGTGCCAGCAGCCCCGGCCTTCATCAGCCCCAGCATTTT. Residues: CASSPGLHQPQHF.

The gene calls are TRBV12-3 or TRBV12-4 and TRBJ1-1; the D is unclear. This CDR3 comprises 13 residues. V was cut by 5 bases and J by 6 bases, with 13 bases left in between. DNA for the CDR3: TGTGCCAGCAGTCGTTCACTCTGGGCTGAAGCTTTCTTT. This encodes CASSRSLWAEAFF.

V is TRBV3-1 (or the pseudogene TRBV3-2) and J is TRBJ2-1, with 9 bases identical to TRBD2. The V gene end was trimmed by 0 bases and the J gene end by 7 bases; junction bases not matched to a gene: 7. This CDR3 region has 16 residues. The germline V gene encodes CDR1 LGHDT and CDR2 YNNKEL (reference sequence). CDR3 sequence reads: CASSQDMAGGANEQFF. In DNA, the CDR3 is TGTGCCAGCAGCCAAGATATGGCGGGAGGGGCAAATGAGCAGTTCTTC.

This clone was found once. This chain joins TRBV5-1 and TRBJ2-7; the match to TRBD2 covers 10 bases. CDR3 length equals 18 residues. Germline CDR1 reads SGHRS; CDR2 reads YFSETQ. The trim removed 4 bases at V and 0 bases at J, leaving 13 bases unmatched. The CDR3 DNA sequence: TGCGCCAGCAGCCCCACCACTAGAGCGGGAGGGTTCTCCTACGAGCAGTACTTC. Its protein is CASSPTTRAGGFSYEQYF.

The rearrangement uses TRBV28 and TRBJ2-5, with TRBD2 as a possible D gene (6 bases). V was shortened by 6 bases and J by 5 bases, with 10 bases between the two germline ends. Germline V CDR1 and CDR2: MDHEN, SYDVKM. The CDR3 is 12 residues long. The CDR3 is CASSGSMETQYF. For the CDR3, the DNA is TGTGCCAGCAGCGGGAGTATGGAGACCCAGTACTTC.

This clone occurred once. The rearrangement uses TRBV7-8 and TRBJ1-1, with TRBD1 identical over 7 bases. The V and J ends lost 10 bases and 3 bases, in that order; junction bases with no gene match: 14. CDR1 is SGHVS and CDR2 is FQNEAQ in the germline V gene. The CDR3 runs to 15 residues. CDR3 bases: TGTGCCACCCATTTTTTTGGGCAGGGGGACACTGAAGCTTTCTTT. This gives the protein CATHFFGQGDTEAFF. Using reference TRBV7-8 and TRBJ1-1 for the parts outside the CDR3, the full variable domain is GAGVSQSPRYKVAKRGQDVALRCDPISGHVSLFWYQQALGQGPEFLTYFQNEAQLDKSGLPSDRFFAERPEGSVSTLKIQRTQQEDSAVYLCATHFFGQGDTEAFFGQGTRLTVV.

There are a few counts of this clone. The chain recombines TRBV10-3 with TRBJ2-7, with 10 positions matching TRBD1. V shed 3 bases, J shed 3 bases, and the junction held 11 bases outside the gene matches. Germline CDR1 is ENHRY and CDR2 is SYGVKD. CDR3 length: 17 amino acids. DNA for the CDR3: TGTGCCATCAGTGACCCCTCCCGACGGGACAGGGGCTACGAGCAGTACTTC. This sequence encodes CAISDPSRRDRGYEQYF.

This rearrangement joins TRBV7-9 to TRBJ2-5; D possibly uses TRBD1 or TRBD2 (5 bases each). Germline CDR1 is SEHNR and CDR2 is FQNEAQ (reference sequence). This CDR3 region has 13 residues. The germline V and J ends were trimmed by 7 bases and 7 bases, with 16 bases remaining between them. The CDR3 DNA reads as TGTGCCAGCAAAGAACAGGCCCGGGGGACCCAGTACTTC. Its protein product is CASKEQARGTQYF. Full variable domain (missing parts from reference TRBV7-9 and TRBJ2-5): DTGVSQNPRHKITKRGQNVTFRCDPISEHNRLYWYRQTLGQGPEFLTYFQNEAQLEKSRLLSDRFSAERPKGSFSTLEIQRTEQGDSAMYLCASKEQARGTQYFGPGTRLLVL.

The rearrangement joins TRBV29-1 to TRBJ1-2; 8 nucleotides line up with TRBD1. Germline-derived CDR1 and CDR2 are SQVTM and ANQGSEA. There are 12 residues in the CDR3. The trim removed 7 bases at V and 7 bases at J, leaving 8 bases unmatched. CDR3 region: CSAGDRLGGYTF. DNA for the CDR3: TGCAGCGCTGGGGACAGGCTGGGTGGCTACACCTTC.

This chain links TRBV2 with TRBJ1-2; TRBD1 agrees at 7 bases. Germline assignment: CDR1 SNHLY and CDR2 FYNNEI. This CDR3 has 11 residues. Trimming took 5 bases from V and 7 from J; bases not matched to a gene: 1. CDR3 region: CASSQGGGYTF. DNA for the CDR3: TGTGCCAGCAGTCAGGGGGGTGGCTACACCTTC.

Only one count was recorded for this clone. The gene calls are TRBV19 and TRBJ2-1, with a tentative D call TRBD2 (5 bases). CDR1 and CDR2 from the germline V gene are LNHDA and SQIVND (reference sequence). V was clipped by 3 bases and J by 5 bases, with 14 bases between them. The CDR3 consists of 15 residues. CDR3: CASSITPGKHNEQFF. As DNA, the CDR3 is TGTGCCAGTAGTATTACCCCCGGGAAGCACAATGAGCAGTTCTTC.

Comment on this clone: At one of its ends the junction is not consistent with the germline gene, which may arise from a read error. The chain joins TRBV7-7 to TRBJ2-2; D perhaps matches TRBD2 (6 bases). Per the germline V gene, CDR1 is SSHAT and CDR2 is FNYEAQ (reference sequence). This CDR3 region has 15 residues. CDR3 residues: CASRAAAGNTGELFF. In DNA form, the CDR3 reads TGTGCTAGCAGGGCCGCAGCGGGGAACACCGGGGAGCTGTTTTTT.

The CDR3 coding sequence is TGTGCCAGCAGTACCACTGGACAGGGGTATCAGCCCCAGCATTTT. This gives the protein CASSTTGQGYQPQHF. J is TRBJ1-5 and V is TRBV28, with 9 bases identical to TRBD1. Germline V gives CDR1 MDHEN, CDR2 SYDVKM. V shed 5 bases, J shed 5 bases, and the junction held 7 bases outside the gene matches. This CDR3 contains 15 residues.

The chain recombines TRBV6-2 or TRBV6-3 with TRBJ1-2; D uncertain. Germline CDR1 and CDR2: MNHEY and SVGEGT. The V end lost 2 bases, the J end lost 4 bases, and 8 bases lay between the germline ends. The CDR3 has 13 residues. The CDR3 coding sequence is TGTGCCAGCAGTTACGGGTACGGCTATGGCTACACCTTC. Translation: CASSYGYGYGYTF.

The V call is TRBV19, the J call TRBJ2-1; 7 nucleotides line up with TRBD1. V shed 5 bases, J shed 6 bases, and the junction held 7 bases outside the gene matches. This CDR3 has 14 residues. From germline, CDR1 is LNHDA and CDR2 SQIVND (reference sequence). The CDR3 nucleotides read TGTGCCAGTAGTCCCCTCCACAGGGGCAATGAGCAGTTCTTC. As protein: CASSPLHRGNEQFF.

CDR3 DNA: TGTGCCAGCAGTTCGCTACCCCGGGACAGAACCTACAATGAGCAGTTCTTC. Translated: CASSSLPRDRTYNEQFF. V is TRBV28 and J is TRBJ2-1, with 7 bases aligning to TRBD1. Germline CDR1 and CDR2: MDHEN and SYDVKM. CDR3 length equals 17 residues. J gave up 2 bases and V 4 bases, and 11 bases lay outside the gene matches. The entire variable domain, with the rest obtained from reference TRBV28 and TRBJ2-1, is as follows: DVKVTQSSRYLVKRTGEKVFLECVQDMDHENMFWYRQDPGLGLRLIYFSYDVKMKEKGDIPEGYSVSREKKERFSLILESASTNQTSMYLCASSSLPRDRTYNEQFFGPGTRLTVL.

The CDR3 sequence is CASSVNRDGYTF. CDR3 nucleotide sequence: TGTGCCAGCAGCGTAAATAGGGATGGCTACACCTTC. The chain couples TRBV7-9 to TRBJ1-2, with D unclear. CDR1 is SEHNR, CDR2 FQNEAQ, per germline (reference sequence). The V and J ends lost 5 bases and 6 bases respectively, with 10 bases between them. The CDR3 totals 12 residues.

The DNA of the CDR3 is TGTGCCAGCAGCTTAGGGGGGACTAGCGGCACAGATACGCAGTATTTT. This codes for CASSLGGTSGTDTQYF. V is TRBV5-8 and J is TRBJ2-3; TRBD2 matches 10 bases. Germline V CDR1 and CDR2: SGHTS, YDEGEE. The CDR3 consists of 16 residues. The ends lost 2 bases at V and 1 base at J; junction bases unmatched: 4. The full variable domain, completed using reference TRBV5-8 and TRBJ2-3, is EAGVTQSPTHLIKTRGQQATLRCSPISGHTSVYWYQQALGLGLQFLLWYDEGEERNRGNFPPRFSGRQFPNYSSELNVNALELEDSALYLCASSLGGTSGTDTQYFGPGTRLTVL.

The chain uses TRBV7-3 and TRBJ2-2; D gene uncertain. Deletions cut 3 bases from V and 2 bases from J, with 7 bases between. Germline-derived CDR1 and CDR2 are SGHTA and FQGTGA. The CDR3 length is 14 residues. The CDR3 DNA reads TGTGCCAGCAGCTTTAACCCTAACACCGGGGAGCTGTTTTTT. The encoded protein is CASSFNPNTGELFF.

In its sample, this clone was seen once. The J gene is TRBJ1-6, the V gene TRBV4-1; no clear D. V lost 1 base to trimming and J lost 8 bases, with 12 bases between them. From germline, CDR1 is MGHRA and CDR2 YSYEKL. CDR3 length: 15 amino acids. CDR3 nucleotide sequence: TGCGCCAGCAGCCAAGGCCTTCCCTCTCATTCACCCCTCCACTTT. As protein: CASSQGLPSHSPLHF.

The chain combines TRBV11-2 with TRBJ2-1; D is unresolved. Germline V CDR1 and CDR2: SGHAT, FQNNGV. There are 14 residues in the CDR3. Trimming took 9 bases from V and 7 from J, leaving 19 bases between them. Here the CDR3 reads CASRDQSRRNEQFF. In DNA form, the CDR3 reads TGTGCCAGTCGTGACCAGTCGAGAAGGAATGAGCAGTTCTTC.

This clone was counted a single time. The chain is built from TRBV28 and TRBJ2-7; possible D gene TRBD1, 5 bases. The ends were cut back, 3 bases at V and 0 bases at J, with 9 bases in the middle. There are 14 residues in the CDR3. Germline V lookup: CDR1 MDHEN, CDR2 SYDVKM. As DNA, the CDR3 is TGTGCCAGCAGTTTCACAGGAAACTCCTACGAGCAGTACTTC. This codes for CASSFTGNSYEQYF.

The chain carries TRBV5-4 and TRBJ1-1; unclear D gene. Germline V lookup: CDR1 SGHNT, CDR2 YYREEE (reference sequence). The V end lost 6 bases, the J end lost 0 bases, and 21 bases lay between the germline ends. The CDR3 runs 17 residues. Here the CDR3 reads CASTSQMRDSVNTEAFF. CDR3 coding DNA: TGTGCCAGCACCTCGCAGATGAGGGATTCGGTGAACACTGAAGCTTTCTTT.

V and J are TRBV19 and TRBJ1-1; 9 bases map to TRBD1. The trim removed 6 bases at V and 8 bases at J, leaving 7 bases unmatched. Germline assignment: CDR1 LNHDA and CDR2 SQIVND (reference sequence). CDR3 length: 13 residues. CDR3 sequence (DNA): TGTGCCAGTAGCTACAGGGGGCGTAGAGAAGCTTTCTTT. This gives the protein CASSYRGRREAFF.

The J gene is TRBJ2-5, the V gene TRBV5-1; TRBD2 matches at 8 bases. Germline assignment: CDR1 SGHRS and CDR2 YFSETQ. The CDR3 length is 15 residues. Germline trimming cut 3 bases from V and 10 bases from J; bases unmatched to any gene: 14. CDR3 protein: CASSSREGTREVQYF. As DNA, the CDR3 is TGCGCCAGCAGCTCTCGGGAGGGGACAAGAGAGGTCCAGTACTTC.